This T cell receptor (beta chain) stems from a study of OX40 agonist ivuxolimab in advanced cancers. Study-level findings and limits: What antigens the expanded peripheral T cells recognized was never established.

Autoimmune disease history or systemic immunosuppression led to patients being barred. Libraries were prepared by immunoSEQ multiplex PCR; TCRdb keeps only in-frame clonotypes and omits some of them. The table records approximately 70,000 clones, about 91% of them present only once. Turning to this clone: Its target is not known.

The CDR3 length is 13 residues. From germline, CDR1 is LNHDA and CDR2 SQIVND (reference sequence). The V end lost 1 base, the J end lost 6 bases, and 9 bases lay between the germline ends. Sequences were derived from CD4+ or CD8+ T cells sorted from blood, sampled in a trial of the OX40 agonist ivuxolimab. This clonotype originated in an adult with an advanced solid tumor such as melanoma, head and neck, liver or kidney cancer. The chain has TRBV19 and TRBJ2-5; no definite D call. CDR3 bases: TGTGCCAGTAGTATAGGATCCGGACAGACCCAGTACTTC. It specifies CASSIGSGQTQYF.